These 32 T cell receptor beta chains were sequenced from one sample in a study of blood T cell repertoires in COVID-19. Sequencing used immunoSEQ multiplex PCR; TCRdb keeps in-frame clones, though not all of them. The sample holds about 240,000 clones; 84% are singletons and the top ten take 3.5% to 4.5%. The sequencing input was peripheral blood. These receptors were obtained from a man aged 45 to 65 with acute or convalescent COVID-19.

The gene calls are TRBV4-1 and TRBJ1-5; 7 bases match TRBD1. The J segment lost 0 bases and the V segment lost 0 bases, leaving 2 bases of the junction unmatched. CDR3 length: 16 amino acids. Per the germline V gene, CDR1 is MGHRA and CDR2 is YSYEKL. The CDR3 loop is CASSQDSGGSNQPQHF. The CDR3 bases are TGCGCCAGCAGCCAAGACTCAGGGGGTAGCAATCAGCCCCAGCATTTT.

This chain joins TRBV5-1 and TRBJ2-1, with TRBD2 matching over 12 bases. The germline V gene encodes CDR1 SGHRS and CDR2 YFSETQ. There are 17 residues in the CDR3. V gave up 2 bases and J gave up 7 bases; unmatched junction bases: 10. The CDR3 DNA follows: TGCGCCAGCAGCTTCGCTCCTAGCGGGGGGGCAGGGAATGAGCAGTTCTTC. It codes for CASSFAPSGGAGNEQFF.

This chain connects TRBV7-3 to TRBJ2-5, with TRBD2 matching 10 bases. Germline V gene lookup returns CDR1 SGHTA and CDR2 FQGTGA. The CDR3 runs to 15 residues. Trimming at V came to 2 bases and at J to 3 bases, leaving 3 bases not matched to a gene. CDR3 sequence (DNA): TGTGCCAGCAGCTTATCAGGACTAGCGGAAGAGACCCAGTACTTC. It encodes CASSLSGLAEETQYF.

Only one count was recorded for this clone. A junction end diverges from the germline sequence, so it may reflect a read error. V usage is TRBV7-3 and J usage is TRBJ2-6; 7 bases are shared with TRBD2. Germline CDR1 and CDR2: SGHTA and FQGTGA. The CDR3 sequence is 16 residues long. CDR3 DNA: TGTGCCTGCAGGCGGACGGGGGGCTCTGGGGCCAACGTCCTGACTTTC. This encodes CACRRTGGSGANVLTF.

CDR3 region: CASSVDLLQGRGANVLTF. The DNA of the CDR3 is TGTGCCAGCAGCGTCGACCTTTTACAGGGGAGAGGGGCCAACGTCCTGACTTTC. The gene calls are TRBV9 and TRBJ2-6; 7 bases are shared with TRBD1. The CDR3 length is 18 residues. After removal of 2 bases from V and 4 bases from J, the junction contained 12 bases not matched to a gene. Per the germline V gene, CDR1 is SGDLS and CDR2 is YYNGEE.

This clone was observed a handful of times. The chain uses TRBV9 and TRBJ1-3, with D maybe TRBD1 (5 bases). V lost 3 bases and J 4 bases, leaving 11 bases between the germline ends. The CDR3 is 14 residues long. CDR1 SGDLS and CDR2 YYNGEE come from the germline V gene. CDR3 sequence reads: CASSETAGGNTIYF. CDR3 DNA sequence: TGTGCCAGCAGCGAGACAGCGGGAGGAAACACCATATATTTT. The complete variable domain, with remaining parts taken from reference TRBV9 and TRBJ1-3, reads DSGVTQTPKHLITATGQRVTLRCSPRSGDLSVYWYQQSLDQGLQFLIQYYNGEERAKGNILERFSAQQFPDLHSELNLSSLELGDSALYFCASSETAGGNTIYFGEGSWLTVV.

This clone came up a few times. CDR3 region: CAWSGTGTIEAFF. The CDR3 nucleotides read TGTGCCTGGAGTGGCACAGGGACTATTGAAGCTTTCTTT. The chain recombines TRBV30 with TRBJ1-1; D is perhaps TRBD1 (6 bases). The CDR3 contains 13 residues. Germline V gene lookup returns CDR1 GTSNPN and CDR2 SVGIG (reference sequence). With 1 base removed from V and 7 bases from J, the gap between germline ends came to 13 bases.

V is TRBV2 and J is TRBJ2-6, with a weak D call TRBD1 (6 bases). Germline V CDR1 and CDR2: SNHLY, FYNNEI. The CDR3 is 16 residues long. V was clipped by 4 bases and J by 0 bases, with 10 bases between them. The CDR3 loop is CASSAGQISGANVLTF. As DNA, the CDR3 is TGTGCCAGCAGTGCGGGACAAATCTCTGGGGCCAACGTCCTGACTTTC.

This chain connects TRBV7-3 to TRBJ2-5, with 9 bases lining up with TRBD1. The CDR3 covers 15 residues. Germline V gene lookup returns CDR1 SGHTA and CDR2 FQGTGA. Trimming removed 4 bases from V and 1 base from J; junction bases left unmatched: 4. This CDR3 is CASSWVQGAQETQYF. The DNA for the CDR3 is TGTGCCAGCAGCTGGGTACAGGGGGCCCAAGAGACCCAGTACTTC. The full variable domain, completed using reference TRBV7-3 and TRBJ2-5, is GAGVSQTPSNKVTEKGKYVELRCDPISGHTALYWYRQSLGQGPEFLIYFQGTGAADDSGLPNDRFFAVRPEGSVSTLKIQRTERGDSAVYLCASSWVQGAQETQYFGPGTRLLVL.

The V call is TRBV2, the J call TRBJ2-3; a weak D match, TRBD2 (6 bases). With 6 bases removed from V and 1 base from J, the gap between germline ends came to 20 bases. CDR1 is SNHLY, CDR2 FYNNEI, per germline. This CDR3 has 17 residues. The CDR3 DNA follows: TGTGCCAGCAGAGTGGGACTCAAGGCACCCGGCACAGATACGCAGTATTTT. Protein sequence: CASRVGLKAPGTDTQYF.

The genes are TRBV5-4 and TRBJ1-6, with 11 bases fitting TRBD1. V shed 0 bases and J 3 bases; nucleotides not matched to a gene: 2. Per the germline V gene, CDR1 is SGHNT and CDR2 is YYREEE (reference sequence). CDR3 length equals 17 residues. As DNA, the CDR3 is TGTGCCAGCAGCTTGGGGGGGACAGGGGGCTATAATTCACCCCTCCACTTT. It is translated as CASSLGGTGGYNSPLHF.

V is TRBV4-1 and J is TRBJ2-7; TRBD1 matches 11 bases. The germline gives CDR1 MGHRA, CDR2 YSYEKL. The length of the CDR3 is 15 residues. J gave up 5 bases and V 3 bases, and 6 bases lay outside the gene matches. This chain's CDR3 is CASSHDRTGGHEQYF. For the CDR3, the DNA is TGCGCCAGCAGCCACGACCGGACAGGGGGCCACGAGCAGTACTTC.

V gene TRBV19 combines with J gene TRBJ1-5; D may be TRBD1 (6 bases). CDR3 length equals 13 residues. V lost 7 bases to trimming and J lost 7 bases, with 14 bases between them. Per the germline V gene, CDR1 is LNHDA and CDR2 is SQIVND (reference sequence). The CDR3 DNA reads TGTGCCAGTAACCATATCAGGGGACAGCCCCAGCATTTT. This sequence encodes CASNHIRGQPQHF.

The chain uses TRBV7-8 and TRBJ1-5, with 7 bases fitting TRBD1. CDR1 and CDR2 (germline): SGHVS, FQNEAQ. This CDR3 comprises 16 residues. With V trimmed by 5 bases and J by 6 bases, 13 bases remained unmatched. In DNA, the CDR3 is TGTGCCAGCAGCCCCACCAGACAGGGAAGTATTCAGCCCCAGCATTTT. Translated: CASSPTRQGSIQPQHF.

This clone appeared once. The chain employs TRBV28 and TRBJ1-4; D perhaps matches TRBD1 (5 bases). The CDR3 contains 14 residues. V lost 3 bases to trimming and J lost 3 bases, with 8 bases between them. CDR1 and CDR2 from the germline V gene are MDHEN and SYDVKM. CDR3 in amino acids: CASSFPRANEKLFF. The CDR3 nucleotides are TGTGCCAGCAGTTTCCCCAGGGCTAATGAAAAACTGTTTTTT.

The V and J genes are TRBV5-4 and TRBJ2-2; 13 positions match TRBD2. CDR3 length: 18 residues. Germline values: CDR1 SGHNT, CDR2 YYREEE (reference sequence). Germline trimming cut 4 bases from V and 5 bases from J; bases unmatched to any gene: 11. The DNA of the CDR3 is TGTGCCAGCAGCCTCCTGCCACTAGCGGGGGGGCTGACCGGGGAGCTGTTTTTT. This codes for CASSLLPLAGGLTGELFF.

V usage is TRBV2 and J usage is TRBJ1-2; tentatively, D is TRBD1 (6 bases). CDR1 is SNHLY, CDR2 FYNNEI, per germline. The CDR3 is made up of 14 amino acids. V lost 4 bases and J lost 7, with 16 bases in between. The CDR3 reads CASSGGGAPGGYTF. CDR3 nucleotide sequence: TGTGCCAGCAGTGGCGGGGGCGCGCCGGGTGGCTACACCTTC.

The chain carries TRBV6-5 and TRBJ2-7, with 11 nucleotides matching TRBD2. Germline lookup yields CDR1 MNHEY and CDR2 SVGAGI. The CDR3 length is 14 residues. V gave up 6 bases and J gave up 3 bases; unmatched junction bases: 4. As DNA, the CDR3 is TGTGCCAGCAGGCTGACTAGCGGGAACTACGAGCAGTACTTC. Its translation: CASRLTSGNYEQYF.

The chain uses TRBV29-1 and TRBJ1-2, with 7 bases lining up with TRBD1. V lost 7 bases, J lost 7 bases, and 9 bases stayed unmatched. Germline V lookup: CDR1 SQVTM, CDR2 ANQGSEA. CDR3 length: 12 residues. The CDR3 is CSAAAGGGGYTF. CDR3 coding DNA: TGCAGCGCGGCGGCAGGGGGTGGTGGCTACACCTTC. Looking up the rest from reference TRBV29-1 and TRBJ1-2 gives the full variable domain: SAVISQKPSRDICQRGTSLTIQCQVDSQVTMMFWYRQQPGQSLTLIATANQGSEATYESGFVIDKFPISRPNLTFSTLTVSNMSPEDSSIYLCSAAAGGGGYTFGSGTRLTVV.

The CDR3 here is CASRPQGSSEKLFF. DNA of the CDR3: TGTGCCAGCAGACCACAGGGGAGTAGTGAAAAACTGTTTTTT. The chain uses TRBV28 and TRBJ1-4; 7 bases are shared with TRBD1. Looked up from germline, CDR1 is MDHEN and CDR2 is SYDVKM. V was clipped by 6 bases and J by 7 bases; unmatched bases: 8. The CDR3 sequence is 14 residues long.

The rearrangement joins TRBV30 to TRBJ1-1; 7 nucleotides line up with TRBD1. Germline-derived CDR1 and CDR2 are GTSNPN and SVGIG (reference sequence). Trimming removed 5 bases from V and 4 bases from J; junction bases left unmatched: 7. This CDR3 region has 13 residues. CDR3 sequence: CAWERQGGTEAFF. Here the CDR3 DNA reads TGTGCCTGGGAAAGACAGGGTGGCACTGAAGCTTTCTTT.

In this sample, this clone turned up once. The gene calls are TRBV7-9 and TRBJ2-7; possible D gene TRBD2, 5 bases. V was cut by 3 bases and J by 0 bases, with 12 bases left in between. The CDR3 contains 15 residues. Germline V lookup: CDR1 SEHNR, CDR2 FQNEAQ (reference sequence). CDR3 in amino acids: CASSFSPGSSYEQYF. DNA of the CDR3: TGTGCCAGCAGCTTTTCTCCGGGGAGCTCCTACGAGCAGTACTTC.

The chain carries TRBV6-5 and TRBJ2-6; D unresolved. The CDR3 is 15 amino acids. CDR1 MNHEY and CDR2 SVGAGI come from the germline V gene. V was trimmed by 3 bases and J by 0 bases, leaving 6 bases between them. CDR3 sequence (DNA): TGTGCCAGCAGTTATTCCCTCTCTGGGGCCAACGTCCTGACTTTC. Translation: CASSYSLSGANVLTF.

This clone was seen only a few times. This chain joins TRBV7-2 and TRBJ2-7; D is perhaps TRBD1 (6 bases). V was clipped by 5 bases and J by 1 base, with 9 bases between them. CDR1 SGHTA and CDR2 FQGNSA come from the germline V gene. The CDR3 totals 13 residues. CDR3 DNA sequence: TGTGCCAGCAGCATCCAGGGGTCCTACGAGCAGTACTTC. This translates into CASSIQGSYEQYF.

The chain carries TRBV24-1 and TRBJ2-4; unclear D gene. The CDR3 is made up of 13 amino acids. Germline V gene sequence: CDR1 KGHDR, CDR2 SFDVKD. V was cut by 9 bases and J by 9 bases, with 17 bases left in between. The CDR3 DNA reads TGTGCCACCGGCCCCGGAGCCCTAAGCATTCAGTACTTC. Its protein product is CATGPGALSIQYF.

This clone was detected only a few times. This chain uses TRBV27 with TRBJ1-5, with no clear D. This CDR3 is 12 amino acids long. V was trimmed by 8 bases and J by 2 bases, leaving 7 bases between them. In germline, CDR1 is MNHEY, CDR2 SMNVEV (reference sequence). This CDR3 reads CASRAGNQPQHF. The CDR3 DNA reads TGTGCCAGCCGAGCCGGCAATCAGCCCCAGCATTTT.

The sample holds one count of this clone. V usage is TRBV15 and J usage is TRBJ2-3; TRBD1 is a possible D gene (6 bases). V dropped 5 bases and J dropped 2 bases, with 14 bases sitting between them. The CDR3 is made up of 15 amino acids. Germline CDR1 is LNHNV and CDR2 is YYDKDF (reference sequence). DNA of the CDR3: TGTGCCACCAGCCGCCCGGGACAAGCCACAGATACGCAGTATTTT. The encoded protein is CATSRPGQATDTQYF.

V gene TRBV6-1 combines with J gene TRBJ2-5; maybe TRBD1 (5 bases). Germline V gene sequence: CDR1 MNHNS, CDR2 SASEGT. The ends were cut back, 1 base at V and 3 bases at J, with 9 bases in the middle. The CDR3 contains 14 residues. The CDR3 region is CASSEVGREETQYF. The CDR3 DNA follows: TGTGCCAGCAGTGAAGTTGGCAGGGAAGAGACCCAGTACTTC.

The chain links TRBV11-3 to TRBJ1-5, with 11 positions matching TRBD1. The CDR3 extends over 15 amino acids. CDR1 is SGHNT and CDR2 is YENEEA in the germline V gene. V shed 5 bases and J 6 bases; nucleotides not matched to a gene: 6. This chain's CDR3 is CASSQRTGGGQPQHF. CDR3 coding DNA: TGTGCCAGCAGCCAGAGGACAGGGGGCGGTCAGCCCCAGCATTTT.

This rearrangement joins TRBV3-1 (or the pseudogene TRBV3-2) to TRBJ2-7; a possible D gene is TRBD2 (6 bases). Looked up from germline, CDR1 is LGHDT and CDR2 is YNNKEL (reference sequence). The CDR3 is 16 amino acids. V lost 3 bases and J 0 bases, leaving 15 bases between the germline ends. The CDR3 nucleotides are TGTGCCAGCAGCCATTCCTCGGGACTGAGCTCCTACGAGCAGTACTTC. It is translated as CASSHSSGLSSYEQYF.

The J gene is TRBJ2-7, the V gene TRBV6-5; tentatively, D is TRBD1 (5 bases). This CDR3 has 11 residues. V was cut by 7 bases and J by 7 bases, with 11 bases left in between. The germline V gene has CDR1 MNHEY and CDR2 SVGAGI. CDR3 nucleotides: TGTGCCAGCATCCAGGGTTCGGAGCAGTACTTC. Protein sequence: CASIQGSEQYF.

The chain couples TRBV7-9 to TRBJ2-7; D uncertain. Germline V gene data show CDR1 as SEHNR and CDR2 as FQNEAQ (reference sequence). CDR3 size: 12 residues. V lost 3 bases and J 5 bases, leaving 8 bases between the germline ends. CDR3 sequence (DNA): TGTGCCAGCAGCTTGAGGCCTCACGAGCAGTACTTC. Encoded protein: CASSLRPHEQYF.